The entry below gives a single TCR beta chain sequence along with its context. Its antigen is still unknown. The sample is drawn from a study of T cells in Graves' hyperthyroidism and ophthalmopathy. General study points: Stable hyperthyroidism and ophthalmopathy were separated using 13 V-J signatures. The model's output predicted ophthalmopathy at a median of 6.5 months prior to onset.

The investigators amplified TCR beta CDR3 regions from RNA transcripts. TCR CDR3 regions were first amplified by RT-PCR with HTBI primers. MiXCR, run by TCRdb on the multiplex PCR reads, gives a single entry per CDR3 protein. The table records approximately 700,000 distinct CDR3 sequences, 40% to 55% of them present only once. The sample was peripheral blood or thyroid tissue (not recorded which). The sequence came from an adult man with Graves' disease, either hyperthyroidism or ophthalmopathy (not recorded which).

The CDR3, as DNA: TGTGCCAGCAGCCCCCCCACCTCGACAGGGACTGAAGCTTTCTTT. It translates to CASSPPTSTGTEAFF. The chain uses TRBV7-9 and TRBJ1-1, with 7 nucleotides matching TRBD1. CDR3 length: 15 residues. With 5 bases clipped from V and 5 bases from J, the junction kept 11 bases outside the gene matches. The V gene's germline CDR1 is SEHNR and CDR2 FQNEAQ (reference sequence).